This T cell receptor (beta chain) is drawn from a study of T cell responses to AZD1222 COVID-19 vaccine. General study findings and limits: Repertoire samples came only from after the peak T cell response.

The data were produced by immunoSEQ multiplex PCR, yet TCRdb's version contains in-frame clones alone and is incomplete. The sample shows about 120,000 clones, approximately 90% of them seen only once. Note on this clone: The target antigen is unknown.

CDR3 length: 13 residues. The V gene end was trimmed by 4 bases and the J gene end by 6 bases; junction bases not matched to a gene: 1. CDR1 and CDR2 (germline): SGHTA, FQGTGA. This clonotype originated in an adult in good health. This rearrangement joins TRBV7-3 to TRBJ2-2, with 8 positions matching TRBD1. This material consisted of peripheral blood, taken on day 0 of AZD1222 vaccination. The CDR3 DNA is TGTGCCAGCAGCTCACAGGGGGCCGGGGAGCTGTTTTTT. Translated: CASSSQGAGELFF.